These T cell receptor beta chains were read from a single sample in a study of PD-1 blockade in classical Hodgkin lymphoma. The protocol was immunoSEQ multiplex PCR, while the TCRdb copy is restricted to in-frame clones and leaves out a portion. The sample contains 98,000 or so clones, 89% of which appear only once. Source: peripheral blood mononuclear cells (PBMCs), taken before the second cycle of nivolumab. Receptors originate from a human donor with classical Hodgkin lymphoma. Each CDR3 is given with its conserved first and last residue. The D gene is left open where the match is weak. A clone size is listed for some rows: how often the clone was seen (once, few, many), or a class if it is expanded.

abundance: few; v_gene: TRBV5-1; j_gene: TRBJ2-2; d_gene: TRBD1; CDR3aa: CASSLQWDRDVTPGELFF; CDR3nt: TGCGCCAGCAGCTTGCAATGGGACAGGGATGTTACACCGGGGGAGCTGTTTTTT
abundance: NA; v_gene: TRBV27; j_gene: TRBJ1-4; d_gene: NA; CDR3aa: CASSGWGDPTNEKLFF; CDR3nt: TGTGCCAGCAGTGGGTGGGGGGATCCAACTAATGAAAAACTGTTTTTT
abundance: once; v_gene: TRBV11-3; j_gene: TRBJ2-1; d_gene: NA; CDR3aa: CASSLGGLRRDEQFF; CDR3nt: TGTGCCAGCAGCTTAGGTGGCTTACGCCGGGATGAGCAGTTCTTC
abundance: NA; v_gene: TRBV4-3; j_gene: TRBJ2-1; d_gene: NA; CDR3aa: CASSQERTGGIGEQFF; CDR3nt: TGCGCCAGCAGCCAAGAACGGACTGGTGGGATAGGTGAGCAGTTCTTC
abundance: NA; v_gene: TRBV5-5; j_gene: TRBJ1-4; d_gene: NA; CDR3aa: CASSLVQGGGGEKLFF; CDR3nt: TGTGCCAGCAGCTTGGTACAGGGTGGAGGAGGAGAAAAACTGTTTTTT
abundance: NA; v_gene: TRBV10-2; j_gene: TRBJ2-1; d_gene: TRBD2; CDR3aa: CASSPSSGRYNEQFF; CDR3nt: TGCGCCAGCAGTCCCTCTAGCGGGAGGTACAATGAGCAGTTCTTC
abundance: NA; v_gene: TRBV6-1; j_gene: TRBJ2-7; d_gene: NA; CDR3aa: CASDPDSYYYEQYF; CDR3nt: TGTGCCAGCGACCCGGACAGCTATTACTACGAGCAGTACTTC
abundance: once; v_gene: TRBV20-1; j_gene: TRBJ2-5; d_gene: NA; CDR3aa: CSARKETQYF; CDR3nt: TGCAGTGCTAGAAAAGAGACCCAGTACTTC
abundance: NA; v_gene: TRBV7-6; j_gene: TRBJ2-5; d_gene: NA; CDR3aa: CASSLNIGETQYF; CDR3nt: TGTGCCAGCAGCTTAAATATAGGGGAGACCCAGTACTTC
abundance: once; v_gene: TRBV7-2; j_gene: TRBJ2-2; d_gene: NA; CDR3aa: CASSFSTGELFF; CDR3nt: TGTGCCAGCAGCTTTTCCACCGGGGAGCTGTTTTTT
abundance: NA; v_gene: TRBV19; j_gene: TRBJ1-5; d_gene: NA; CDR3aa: CAASGDSNQPQHF; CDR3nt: TGTGCCGCCAGCGGGGACAGCAATCAGCCCCAGCATTTT
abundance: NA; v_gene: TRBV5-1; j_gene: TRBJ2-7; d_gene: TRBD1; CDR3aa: CASSPRTGDVEQYF; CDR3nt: TGCGCCAGCAGCCCGCGGACAGGGGACGTCGAGCAGTACTTC
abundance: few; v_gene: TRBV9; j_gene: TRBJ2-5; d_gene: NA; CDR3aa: CASSVDQETQYF; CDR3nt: TGTGCCAGCAGCGTAGACCAAGAGACCCAGTACTTC
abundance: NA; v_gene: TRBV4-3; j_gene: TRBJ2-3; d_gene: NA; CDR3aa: CASSQEEGGGDTQYF; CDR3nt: TGCGCCAGCAGCCAAGAAGAGGGGGGGGGAGATACGCAGTATTTT
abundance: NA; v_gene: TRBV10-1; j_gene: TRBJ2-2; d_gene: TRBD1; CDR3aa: CASSAQGGKTGELFF; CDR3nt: TGCGCCAGCAGTGCGCAAGGGGGCAAAACCGGGGAGCTGTTTTTT
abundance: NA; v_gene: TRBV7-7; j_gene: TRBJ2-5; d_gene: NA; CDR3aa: CASSSRPVGGTQYF; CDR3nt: TGTGCTAGCAGCTCCCGACCCGTCGGAGGGACCCAGTACTTC
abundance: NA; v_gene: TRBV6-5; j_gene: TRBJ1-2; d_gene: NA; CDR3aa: CASTSDRYYGYTF; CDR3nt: TGTGCCAGCACTTCCGACAGATACTATGGCTACACCTTC
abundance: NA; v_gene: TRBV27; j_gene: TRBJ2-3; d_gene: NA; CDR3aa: CASSLGRLRVDTQYF; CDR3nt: TGTGCCAGCAGTTTGGGTAGGCTCCGTGTAGATACGCAGTATTTT
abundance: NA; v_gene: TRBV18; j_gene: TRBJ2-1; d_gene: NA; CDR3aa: CASSPTGTSYNEQFF; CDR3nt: TGTGCCAGCTCACCAACGGGGACCTCCTACAATGAGCAGTTCTTC
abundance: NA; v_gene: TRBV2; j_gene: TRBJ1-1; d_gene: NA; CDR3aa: CASSERRSTEAFF; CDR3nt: TGTGCCAGCAGTGAGAGGAGGAGCACTGAAGCTTTCTTT
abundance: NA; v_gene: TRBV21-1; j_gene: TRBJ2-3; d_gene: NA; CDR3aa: CASRTGPVVDTQYF; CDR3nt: TGTGCCAGCAGGACTGGGCCTGTCGTAGATACGCAGTATTTT
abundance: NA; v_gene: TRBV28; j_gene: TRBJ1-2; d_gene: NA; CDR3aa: CASSLVPGSVGYGYTF; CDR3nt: TGTGCCAGCAGTTTAGTTCCGGGTTCGGTGGGCTATGGCTACACCTTC
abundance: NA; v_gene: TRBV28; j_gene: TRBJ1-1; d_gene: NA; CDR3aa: CASSRSRGQMGWDTEAFF; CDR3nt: TGTGCCAGCAGTAGGAGCAGGGGCCAAATGGGATGGGACACTGAAGCTTTCTTT
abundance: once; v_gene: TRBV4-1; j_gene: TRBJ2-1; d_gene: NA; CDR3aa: CASSQEASPLTYNEQFF; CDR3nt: TGCGCCAGCAGCCAAGAAGCCAGCCCCCTTACCTACAATGAGCAGTTCTTC
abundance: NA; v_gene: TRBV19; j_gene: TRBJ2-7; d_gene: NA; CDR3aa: CASSIMAGSEQYF; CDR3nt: TGTGCCAGTAGTATCATGGCAGGGTCGGAGCAGTACTTC
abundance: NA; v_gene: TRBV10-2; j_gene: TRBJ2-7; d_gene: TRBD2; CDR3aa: CASSESGGIEQYF; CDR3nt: TGCGCCAGCAGTGAGTCGGGGGGGATCGAGCAGTACTTC